This is a list of T cell receptor beta chains from one sample in a study of T cell repertoires and HLA-DP antigens. For these receptors, no antigen is known. Here immunoSEQ multiplex PCR was the method, and the copy in TCRdb shows in-frame clones only, minus some. The sample carries about 73,000 clones, just under 80% recorded once. The sample consisted of CD4+ T cells from PBMCs. These receptors were collected from a man aged 55 to 69 in good health and CMV-seronegative. Both conserved end residues are part of each CDR3. A D gene is named only where the DNA matches it firmly. The size entry is marked missing in some rows and otherwise reads once, few, many or a size class.

>-|-|TRBV6-5|TRBJ1-4|14
TGTGCCAGCAGACCTACAGAGGTTTATGAAAAACTGTTTTTT
CASRPTEVYEKLFF
>-|-|TRBV19|TRBJ2-1|13
TGTGCCAGTAGTATGGGTACACCCAATGAGCAGTTCTTC
CASSMGTPNEQFF
>-|-|TRBV4-3|TRBJ1-1|14
TGCGCCAGCAGCCAAGATGTTTGGGTTACTGAAGCTTTCTTT
CASSQDVWVTEAFF
>TRBD2|-|TRBV5-1|TRBJ2-1|14
TGCGCCAGCAGCCCCGGGACTAGCAACGATGAGCAGTTCTTC
CASSPGTSNDEQFF
>-|few|TRBV5-4|TRBJ2-7|15
TGTGCCAGCAGCTTACAGGGAGTGGACACCTACGAGCAGTACTTC
CASSLQGVDTYEQYF
>-|-|TRBV7-4|TRBJ2-1|17
TGTGCCAGCAGCTTAGTGACCACGCCCCCCCAATACAATGAGCAGTTCTTC
CASSLVTTPPQYNEQFF
>-|-|TRBV7-3|TRBJ2-1|14
TGTGCCAGCAGCTTAAATCTCGGAGACAATGAGCAGTTCTTC
CASSLNLGDNEQFF
>-|few|TRBV15|TRBJ1-5|15
TGTGCCACCAGCAGAGTAGGTCAGGGAAATCAGCCCCAGCATTTT
CATSRVGQGNQPQHF
>-|-|TRBV5-1|TRBJ1-6|16
TGCGCCAGCAGCTTGGCCACGGGACGGGAAAATTCACCCCTCCACTTT
CASSLATGRENSPLHF
>TRBD2|-|TRBV27|TRBJ2-2|17
TGTGCCAGCAGCCAAGGGACTAGCGGGAAGCGGGCCGGGGAGCTGTTTTTT
CASSQGTSGKRAGELFF
>-|once|TRBV18|TRBJ1-3|13
TGTGCCAGCTCACCAGGTCCTGGAAACACCATATATTTT
CASSPGPGNTIYF
>-|few|TRBV19|TRBJ1-6|15
TGTGCCAGTACAAGTAGCGCGTCAACTAATTCACCCCTCCACTTT
CASTSSASTNSPLHF
>-|-|TRBV25-1|TRBJ1-2|15
TGTGCCAGCAGTATTGATCGGAGGGGTAACTATGGCTACACCTTC
CASSIDRRGNYGYTF
>-|once|TRBV11-2|TRBJ1-2|14
TGTGCCAGCAGCTTAGCGGGCAGGGCTGCTGGCTACACCTTC
CASSLAGRAAGYTF
>-|-|TRBV20-1|TRBJ2-1|10
TGCAGTGCTAGCAGGGGAGGGCAGTTCTTC
CSASRGGQFF
>TRBD1|-|TRBV5-1|TRBJ1-2|16
TGCGCCAGCAGCTTGGCAGAGGGGGCGGGAAACTATGGCTACACCTTC
CASSLAEGAGNYGYTF
>-|-|TRBV11-3|TRBJ1-1|13
TGTGCCAGCAGCTTGGGAGGTAACACTGAAGCTTTCTTT
CASSLGGNTEAFF
>-|-|TRBV11-2|TRBJ1-4|16
TGTGCCAGCAGCTTAGATTGGGCGGGAGTTAATGAAAAACTGTTTTTT
CASSLDWAGVNEKLFF
>-|few|TRBV5-8|TRBJ2-7|12
TGTGCCAGCAGCCTCCGGGATCTGGGGAAGTACTTC
CASSLRDLGKYF
>-|-|TRBV4-1|TRBJ1-2|14
TGCGCCAGCAGCCAAGAGCCTGGGGGCTATGGCTACACCTTC
CASSQEPGGYGYTF
>-|medium-sized|TRBV30|TRBJ1-1|14
TGTGCCTGCTCACAGGGCGCCATGAACACTGAAGCTTTCTTT
CACSQGAMNTEAFF
>-|-|TRBV6-1|TRBJ2-3|11
TGTGCCAGCAGAGCAGCGGATACGCAGTATTTT
CASRAADTQYF
>-|-|TRBV6-6|TRBJ1-5|16
TGTGCCAGCAGTTACTCGCAGGGTCTGGGTAATCAGCCCCAGCATTTT
CASSYSQGLGNQPQHF
>-|once|TRBV30|TRBJ1-2|13
TGTGCCTGGAGTGTCGGGCAGATCTATGGCTACACCTTC
CAWSVGQIYGYTF
>TRBD2|-|TRBV11-2|TRBJ2-3|16
TGTGCCAGCAGCTTAATGAGGGAGGGGCGGACAGATACGCAGTATTTT
CASSLMREGRTDTQYF
>-|-|TRBV4-3|TRBJ2-2|15
TGCGCCAGCAGCCAAGGGCCAGGGAACACCGGGGAGCTGTTTTTT
CASSQGPGNTGELFF
>TRBD2|once|TRBV7-9|TRBJ2-1|16
TGTGCCAGCAGCCCAGGACTAGCGGGGCGATTCAATGAGCAGTTCTTC
CASSPGLAGRFNEQFF
>-|-|TRBV6-1|TRBJ1-3|17
TGTGCCAGCAGTGAAGCTTCAGGGGTCGGCTCTGGAAACACCATATATTTT
CASSEASGVGSGNTIYF
>TRBD2|-|TRBV4-3|TRBJ2-1|16
TGCGCCAGCAGCCAGGTGAGCGGGAGCTCCTACAATGAGCAGTTCTTC
CASSQVSGSSYNEQFF
>-|-|TRBV7-2|TRBJ1-5|15
TGTGCCAGCACCCCGACAGGCCAGAGCAATCAGCCCCAGCATTTT
CASTPTGQSNQPQHF
>-|-|TRBV29-1|TRBJ1-3|15
TGCAGCGTTGGGGTGGGGTCCAACTCTGGAAACACCATATATTTT
CSVGVGSNSGNTIYF
>-|-|TRBV7-3|TRBJ2-2|16
TGTGCCAGCAGCGCCTCGACAGGTTGGAACACCGGGGAGCTGTTTTTT
CASSASTGWNTGELFF
>-|many|TRBV28|TRBJ1-2|13
TGTGCCAGCAGTTTAGGTGGTAACTATGGCTACACCTTC
CASSLGGNYGYTF
>TRBD1|few|TRBV7-9|TRBJ2-7|17
TGTGCCAGCAGCTTAGTTGGGAAGGGACAGGGGCTATACGAGCAGTACTTC
CASSLVGKGQGLYEQYF
>-|-|TRBV9|TRBJ2-3|15
TGTGCCAGCAGCGTCTTCTCCCTAAGCACAGATACGCAGTATTTT
CASSVFSLSTDTQYF
>TRBD2|-|TRBV2|TRBJ2-5|12
TGTGCCAGCAGTCGGGGGGAAGAGACCCAGTACTTC
CASSRGEETQYF
>TRBD1|-|TRBV5-1|TRBJ1-4|15
TGCGCCAGCAGCTTGTCTAGGGGGCGAGGTGAAAAACTGTTTTTT
CASSLSRGRGEKLFF
>-|-|TRBV28|TRBJ1-2|12
TGTGCCAGCAGCCAAGACAGACGTGGCTACACCTTC
CASSQDRRGYTF
>-|-|TRBV27|TRBJ2-5|14
TGTGCCAGCAGTTTCGCAGGGGGGGACGAGACCCAGTACTTC
CASSFAGGDETQYF
>-|few|TRBV2|TRBJ2-6|16
TGTGCCAGCAGTGTTTTAACGGTATCTGGGGCCAACGTCCTGACTTTC
CASSVLTVSGANVLTF